Sequencing of this T cell receptor (beta chain) was carried out in a study of blood T cell repertoires in COVID-19. Study-wide context: Researchers got acute and convalescent COVID-19 samples from the United States, Italy and Spain. T cells, B-cell-depleted T cells, or PBMCs supplied cDNA or gDNA.

Original methodology: Amplification of reference gene primers provided the estimated nucleated cell counts. TCRdb's copy holds only in-frame clones and misses some; the assay was immunoSEQ multiplex PCR. D and trimming come from the DNA, and the V and J calls and clone size come from that table. The sample has over 250,000 clones; 70% to 85% are singletons. The V end lost 5 bases, the J end lost 1 base, and 8 bases lay between the germline ends. CDR1 and CDR2 (germline): MNHEY, SVGAGI. The CDR3 length is 13 residues. This TCR came from a woman of 80 years or more with acute or convalescent COVID-19. The source material was peripheral blood. The chain uses TRBV6-5 and TRBJ2-5; possibly TRBD1 for D (6 bases). The CDR3 region is CASSRDIQETQYF. The DNA for the CDR3 is TGTGCCAGCAGTCGGGACATCCAAGAGACCCAGTACTTC.